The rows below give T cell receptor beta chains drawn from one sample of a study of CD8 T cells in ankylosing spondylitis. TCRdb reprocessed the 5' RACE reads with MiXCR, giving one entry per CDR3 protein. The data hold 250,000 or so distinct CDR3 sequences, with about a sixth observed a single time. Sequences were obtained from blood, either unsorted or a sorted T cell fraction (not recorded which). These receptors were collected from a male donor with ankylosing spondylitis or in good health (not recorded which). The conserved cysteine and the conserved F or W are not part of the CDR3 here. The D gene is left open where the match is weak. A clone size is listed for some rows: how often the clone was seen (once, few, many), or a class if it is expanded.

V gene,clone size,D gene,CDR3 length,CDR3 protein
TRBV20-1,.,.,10,SARDQGGGEF
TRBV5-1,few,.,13,ASSLTASPAYEQY
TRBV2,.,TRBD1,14,ASSEAGQGAWETQY
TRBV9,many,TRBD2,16,ASRATSGSPSSYNEQF
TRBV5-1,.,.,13,ASSLVSGALQEAF
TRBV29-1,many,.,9,SVGLGYEQY
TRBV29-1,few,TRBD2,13,SVSLPAGGLYEQY
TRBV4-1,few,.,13,ASSQEAAVGYGYT
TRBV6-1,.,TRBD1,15,ASSDPPGGYSNQPQH
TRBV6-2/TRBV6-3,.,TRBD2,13,ASSYSSGRQNEQF
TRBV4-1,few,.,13,ASSQGPSSGNTIY
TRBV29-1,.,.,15,SVEDRVKSSGANVLT
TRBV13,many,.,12,ASSLVPGGNTIY
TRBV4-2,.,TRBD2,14,ASSGLGTSGTDEQF